Listed here are 29 T cell receptor beta chains from one sample, sequenced in a study of T cell responses to AZD1222 COVID-19 vaccine. Clones were read by immunoSEQ multiplex PCR, and TCRdb kept only the in-frame ones, dropping some. The sample carries about 130,000 clones, 89% recorded once. The sequenced sample was peripheral blood, obtained on day 0 of AZD1222 vaccination. These receptors were taken from an adult in good health.

V usage is TRBV5-6 and J usage is TRBJ2-1; 11 bases agree with TRBD2. The CDR3 has 18 amino acids. Unmatched junction bases numbered 7, after V lost 0 bases and J lost 2 bases. In germline, CDR1 is SGHDT, CDR2 YYEEEE. The CDR3 DNA reads as TGTGCCAGCAGCTTGGCAGGTAGCGGGGGGGCTACCTACAATGAGCAGTTCTTC. Protein: CASSLAGSGGATYNEQFF. Together with reference TRBV5-6 and TRBJ2-1, the CDR3 gives the full variable domain: DAGVTQSPTHLIKTRGQQVTLRCSPKSGHDTVSWYQQALGQGPQFIFQYYEEEERQRGNFPDRFSGHQFPNYSSELNVNALLLGDSALYLCASSLAGSGGATYNEQFFGPGTRLTVL.

V is TRBV6-5 and J is TRBJ1-1; D might be TRBD1 (6 bases). CDR1 is MNHEY and CDR2 is SVGAGI in the germline V gene. Trimming took 0 bases from V and 12 from J, leaving 23 bases between them. The CDR3 runs 16 residues. DNA of the CDR3: TGTGCCAGCAGTTACTCTTCCCTAGCCAGGGGAAAATTTACTTTCTTT. This gives the protein CASSYSSLARGKFTFF.

The chain uses TRBV3-1 (or the pseudogene TRBV3-2) and TRBJ2-5; D call uncertain. CDR3 length: 16 residues. Germline CDR1 is LGHDT and CDR2 is YNNKEL (reference sequence). The ends were cut back, 0 bases at V and 4 bases at J, with 15 bases in the middle. CDR3 region: CASSQDLARSGETQYF. The DNA for the CDR3 is TGTGCCAGCAGCCAAGACCTCGCTAGATCCGGAGAGACCCAGTACTTC.

This clone was seen a handful of times. The chain uses TRBV5-1 and TRBJ1-4; TRBD1 aligns across 7 bases. CDR1 and CDR2 (germline): SGHRS, YFSETQ. CDR3 length: 14 residues. The trim removed 2 bases at V and 7 bases at J, leaving 5 bases unmatched. The CDR3 loop is CASSFLQGSEKLFF. For the CDR3, the DNA is TGCGCCAGCAGCTTTTTACAGGGGAGTGAAAAACTGTTTTTT.

J is TRBJ2-1 and V is TRBV12-3 or TRBV12-4, with a weak D call TRBD2 (5 bases). V lost 7 bases to trimming and J lost 8 bases, with 15 bases between them. The CDR3 runs to 13 residues. The CDR3 DNA follows: TGTGCCAGCACCCCGTGGGGAGTTCATGAGCAGTTCTTC. Its protein product is CASTPWGVHEQFF.

This clone was recorded only once. CDR3 in DNA: TGCAGCGTTAAGGACAGGTTTACCTACGAGCAGTACTTC. As protein: CSVKDRFTYEQYF. V is TRBV29-1 and J is TRBJ2-7; 7 bases match TRBD1. CDR3 size: 13 residues. The V gene end was trimmed by 5 bases and the J gene end by 2 bases; junction bases not matched to a gene: 6. Germline V gene data show CDR1 as SQVTM and CDR2 as ANQGSEA.

This rearrangement joins TRBV5-6 to TRBJ1-2; 7 positions match TRBD1. CDR1 is SGHDT and CDR2 is YYEEEE in the germline V gene. This CDR3 comprises 13 residues. J was trimmed by 4 bases and V by 2 bases; bases with no gene match: 2. The CDR3 loop reads CASSLQGFYGYTF. CDR3 sequence (DNA): TGTGCCAGCAGCTTACAGGGGTTCTATGGCTACACCTTC. The full variable domain, in which reference TRBV5-6 and TRBJ1-2 provide the parts outside the CDR3, is DAGVTQSPTHLIKTRGQQVTLRCSPKSGHDTVSWYQQALGQGPQFIFQYYEEEERQRGNFPDRFSGHQFPNYSSELNVNALLLGDSALYLCASSLQGFYGYTFGSGTRLTVV.

The V call is TRBV7-8, the J call TRBJ1-2; TRBD1 aligns across 9 bases. This CDR3 comprises 18 residues. V lost 0 bases and J lost 5; bases outside the gene matches: 13. Germline loops: CDR1 SGHVS, CDR2 FQNEAQ. The CDR3 DNA is TGTGCCAGCAGCTTAGCGGCAGGGGGACAGGGAACCCTTTATGGCTACACCTTC. This translates into CASSLAAGGQGTLYGYTF.

The chain employs TRBV11-3 and TRBJ1-1, with a tentative D call TRBD1 (5 bases). Deletions cut 5 bases from V and 0 bases from J, with 13 bases between. This CDR3 contains 15 residues. CDR1 is SGHNT and CDR2 is YENEEA in the germline V gene. CDR3 in amino acids: CASSPGAGLNTEAFF. The CDR3 DNA reads TGTGCCAGCAGCCCCGGGGCAGGGTTGAACACTGAAGCTTTCTTT.

V gene TRBV7-8 combines with J gene TRBJ1-3, with D possibly matching TRBD1 (5 bases). This CDR3 spans 16 amino acids. Trimming took off 5 bases at V and 2 bases at J, with 16 bases between the two ends. Germline loops: CDR1 SGHVS, CDR2 FQNEAQ. This CDR3 reads CASSIQSLGAGNTIYF. The DNA of the CDR3 is TGTGCCAGCAGCATCCAGTCATTAGGGGCTGGAAACACCATATATTTT.

The rearrangement links TRBV3-1 (or the pseudogene TRBV3-2) to TRBJ1-6, with D hard to call. The CDR3 runs 16 residues. V was trimmed by 1 base and J by 0 bases, leaving 7 bases between them. Germline V CDR1 and CDR2: LGHDT, YNNKEL (reference sequence). CDR3 coding DNA: TGTGCCAGCAGCCAAGCTCTGCCCTCCTATAATTCACCCCTCCACTTT. This translates into CASSQALPSYNSPLHF.

To note about this clone: Relative to the germline gene, one junction end is altered; a read error may explain this. This chain joins TRBV29-1 and TRBJ1-2, with D maybe TRBD1 (6 bases). CDR1 and CDR2 from the germline V gene are SQVTM and ANQGSEA. The length of the CDR3 is 11 residues. The CDR3 sequence is CSVENAGETAF. CDR3 in DNA: TGCAGCGTTGAAAATGCAGGGGAGACTGCCTTC.

The V call is TRBV5-1, the J call TRBJ1-1, with a possible D match to TRBD1 (5 bases). Germline CDR1 reads SGHRS; CDR2 reads YFSETQ. The CDR3 sequence is 13 residues long. Trimming took 3 bases from V and 4 from J, leaving 10 bases between them. CDR3: CASSSGTGTEAFF. The CDR3, as DNA: TGCGCCAGCAGCTCCGGGACGGGCACTGAAGCTTTCTTT.

This chain links TRBV4-1 with TRBJ1-6, with D possibly matching TRBD1 (6 bases). Germline CDR1 is MGHRA and CDR2 is YSYEKL. Between the trimmed V and J ends, which lost 1 base and 3 bases, there was a span of 13 bases. The CDR3 runs 17 residues. For the CDR3, the DNA is TGCGCCAGCAGCCAAGTTCTAGGGGGGTACTATAATTCACCCCTCCACTTT. It encodes CASSQVLGGYYNSPLHF.

This clone was found once. The CDR3 reads CASSSRTGGTEAFF. For the CDR3, the DNA is TGTGCCAGCAGCTCTCGGACAGGGGGGACTGAAGCTTTCTTT. The chain joins TRBV7-6 to TRBJ1-1; 10 bases match TRBD1. J was trimmed by 5 bases and V by 4 bases; bases with no gene match: 4. CDR1 and CDR2 (germline): SGHVS, FNYEAQ. This CDR3 contains 14 residues.

This chain connects TRBV3-1 (or the pseudogene TRBV3-2) to TRBJ2-7, with D possibly TRBD2 on 5 matching bases. Germline V gene sequence: CDR1 LGHDT, CDR2 YNNKEL (reference sequence). Deletions cut 3 bases from V and 5 bases from J, with 5 bases between. This CDR3 is 11 amino acids long. CDR3 in amino acids: CASSQRDEQYF. The CDR3, as DNA: TGTGCCAGCAGCCAGAGGGACGAGCAGTACTTC.

DNA for the CDR3: TGTGCCAGCAGTGAAAGGTGGGTCGATGAGCAGTTCTTC. Protein: CASSERWVDEQFF. The chain joins TRBV2 to TRBJ2-1; D gene uncertain. The CDR3 runs to 13 residues. Germline V CDR1 and CDR2: SNHLY, FYNNEI. Trimming took 2 bases from V and 8 from J, leaving 10 bases between them. Filled out from reference TRBV2 and TRBJ2-1, the complete variable domain reads EPEVTQTPSHQVTQMGQEVILRCVPISNHLYFYWYRQILGQKVEFLVSFYNNEISEKSEIFDDQFSVERPDGSNFTLKIRSTKLEDSAMYFCASSERWVDEQFFGPGTRLTVL.

The chain is built from TRBV5-1 and TRBJ2-3, with D possibly matching TRBD1 (6 bases). Per the germline V gene, CDR1 is SGHRS and CDR2 is YFSETQ. The CDR3 totals 14 residues. The V end lost 9 bases, the J end lost 2 bases, and 16 bases lay between the germline ends. CDR3: CATKWGTFTDTQYF. The CDR3 nucleotides are TGCGCCACCAAGTGGGGGACATTCACAGATACGCAGTATTTT.

The chain uses TRBV6-5 and TRBJ1-1, with 7 bases lining up with TRBD1. This CDR3 comprises 14 residues. V trimming: 6 bases; J trimming: 6 bases; junction bases outside the gene matches: 10. Germline CDR1 and CDR2: MNHEY and SVGAGI. Here the CDR3 DNA reads TGTGCCAGCAGACCGGGACAGCTAATTTCTGAAGCTTTCTTT. It encodes CASRPGQLISEAFF.

The V and J genes are TRBV5-5 and TRBJ1-6; D may be TRBD1 (6 bases). The CDR3 sequence is 14 residues long. Trimming pared 1 base from V and 7 bases from J, leaving 9 bases between. The germline V gene has CDR1 SGHKS and CDR2 YYEKEE (reference sequence). As DNA, the CDR3 is TGTGCCAGCAGCTTGCAGGGGTTAAATTCACCCCTCCACTTT. It specifies CASSLQGLNSPLHF.

This clone was detected only a few times. The junction shows a germline mismatch at one end, possibly a read error. CDR3 residues: CASTKNSEAFF. CDR3 bases: TGTGCCAGCACAAAGAACTCTGAAGCTTTCTTT. The chain is built from TRBV6-5 and TRBJ1-1; D not resolved. Germline V CDR1 and CDR2: MNHEY, SVGAGI. CDR3 size: 11 residues.

The chain is built from TRBV30 and TRBJ1-4; D remains ambiguous. Trimming pared 0 bases from V and 7 bases from J, leaving 9 bases between. CDR1 and CDR2 (germline): GTSNPN, SVGIG (reference sequence). The CDR3 covers 13 residues. CDR3 region: CAWSVTGSEKLFF. The DNA for the CDR3 is TGTGCCTGGAGTGTAACCGGAAGTGAAAAACTGTTTTTT.

The chain couples TRBV4-1 to TRBJ1-1; D uncertain. Germline-derived CDR1 and CDR2 are MGHRA and YSYEKL. The CDR3 totals 14 residues. Trimming shortened V by 0 bases and J by 3 bases, and 8 bases separated the two germline ends. The CDR3, as DNA: TGCGCCAGCAGCCAAGAAAAAGCTTACACTGAAGCTTTCTTT. It is translated as CASSQEKAYTEAFF.

The rearrangement links TRBV5-1 to TRBJ1-4; D is perhaps TRBD1 (5 bases). Germline CDR1 reads SGHRS; CDR2 reads YFSETQ. The CDR3 length is 14 residues. The V and J ends lost 0 bases and 6 bases respectively, with 9 bases between them. The CDR3 loop is CASSLEGPDEKLFF. CDR3 nucleotide sequence: TGCGCCAGCAGCTTGGAGGGGCCCGATGAAAAACTGTTTTTT.

In this sample, this clone turned up a few times. The chain joins TRBV3-1 (or the pseudogene TRBV3-2) to TRBJ1-2; no clear D gene. The V end lost 3 bases, the J end lost 3 bases, and 17 bases lay between the germline ends. The CDR3 is 16 amino acids. Per the germline V gene, CDR1 is LGHDT and CDR2 is YNNKEL (reference sequence). The CDR3 DNA reads TGTGCCAGCAGCCAGGGAACGGGGTTCGCCCACTATGGCTACACCTTC. This codes for CASSQGTGFAHYGYTF.

CDR3 loop: CASSHLRGGTGANVLTF. The CDR3 coding sequence is TGTGCCAGTAGCCATCTTAGGGGAGGGACTGGGGCCAACGTCCTGACTTTC. The chain couples TRBV19 to TRBJ2-6; TRBD2 aligns across 7 bases. This CDR3 region has 17 residues. Germline trimming cut 6 bases from V and 2 bases from J; bases unmatched to any gene: 10. Germline V gene sequence: CDR1 LNHDA, CDR2 SQIVND (reference sequence).

The CDR3 protein is CASSIGFGNQPQHF. CDR3 in DNA: TGTGCCAGTAGTATCGGGTTCGGCAATCAGCCCCAGCATTTT. The chain has TRBV19 and TRBJ1-5; D not resolved. The CDR3 is made up of 14 amino acids. Germline CDR1 and CDR2: LNHDA and SQIVND (reference sequence). Trimming cost V 3 bases and J 2 bases, with 8 bases left between them.

V gene TRBV9 combines with J gene TRBJ1-3; tentatively, D is TRBD1 (6 bases). The CDR3 has 13 amino acids. The V end lost 4 bases, the J end lost 4 bases, and 9 bases lay between the germline ends. The V gene's germline CDR1 is SGDLS and CDR2 YYNGEE. CDR3 in DNA: TGTGCCAGCAGCCTTGGACAGGGAAACACCATATATTTT. This encodes CASSLGQGNTIYF.

The chain recombines TRBV10-3 with TRBJ2-7; D gene ambiguous. The CDR3 is 14 residues long. V was trimmed by 0 bases and J by 12 bases, leaving 18 bases between them. Germline lookup yields CDR1 ENHRY and CDR2 SYGVKD. In DNA form, the CDR3 reads TGTGCCATCAGTGAGTCGAATGCACACCGGATGGGGTACTTC. Translating gives CAISESNAHRMGYF.